The rows below give T cell receptor beta chains drawn from one sample of a study of CDR3 diversity in severe acne. TCRdb re-analysed the PCR reads in MiXCR, keeping a single row per CDR3 protein. The table lists more than 80,000 distinct CDR3 sequences, around 54% of them singletons. Sequencing input: blood. All receptors derive from a male donor with severe acne vulgaris. Both conserved end residues are part of each CDR3. A D gene is named only where the DNA matches it firmly. Clone size is stated in some rows and not others, as once, few, many or a class when expanded.

abundance,d_gene,v_gene,j_gene,CDR3nt,CDR3aa
many,TRBD1,TRBV5-4,TRBJ1-2,TGTGCCAGCAGCCCACAGGGGGATGGCTACACCTTC,CASSPQGDGYTF
-,TRBD1,TRBV10-3,TRBJ1-2,TGTGCCATCAAAAGGGACAGCCAAATCTATGGCTACACCTTC,CAIKRDSQIYGYTF
many,-,TRBV10-1,TRBJ2-1,TGCGCCAGCAGTGAAGGCCGTGGGAAAGATGAGCAGTTCTTC,CASSEGRGKDEQFF
-,-,TRBV29-1,TRBJ1-2,TGCAGCGTTGAAGATCTTCGGCAGGATGACTACACCTTC,CSVEDLRQDDYTF
-,-,TRBV29-1,TRBJ1-2,TGCAGTGCCGGACGGCAGGGAGCTAACTATGGCTACACCTTC,CSAGRQGANYGYTF
-,TRBD1,TRBV7-9,TRBJ2-5,TGTGCCAGCAGCTCGGGACAGCCAAAAGAGACCCAGTACTTC,CASSSGQPKETQYF
-,-,TRBV24-1,TRBJ1-5,TGTGCCACCAGTGATTTTTCCGGCCGGCCCCAGCATTTT,CATSDFSGRPQHF
-,TRBD1,TRBV11-1,TRBJ2-3,TGTGCCAGCAGCCTACGGGGGACAGGCCTTAGCACAGATACGCAGTATTTT,CASSLRGTGLSTDTQYF
many,-,TRBV12-3/TRBV12-4,TRBJ1-1,TGTGCCAGCAGTATCGGGACGGAAGCTTTCTTT,CASSIGTEAFF
-,TRBD2,TRBV7-3,TRBJ2-3,TGTGCCAGCAGCTTAACAGCGGGAGGGCCATTTAGCACAGATACGCAGTATTTT,CASSLTAGGPFSTDTQYF
-,TRBD2,TRBV12-3/TRBV12-4,TRBJ2-7,TGTGCCAGCAGCCTTAGCGGGAGTAGTCACGAGCAGTACTTC,CASSLSGSSHEQYF
many,-,TRBV10-3,TRBJ2-2,TGTGCCATCAGCCCGACCCTTGACGGCACCGGGGAGCTGTTTTTT,CAISPTLDGTGELFF
medium-sized,-,TRBV10-3,TRBJ1-5,TGTGCCATCAGTCGGGAGGGGGGTAATCAGCCCCAGCATTTT,CAISREGGNQPQHF
-,-,TRBV15,TRBJ2-7,TGTGCCACCAGCAGAAACCCCCAGGACGAGCAGTACTTC,CATSRNPQDEQYF
few,-,TRBV24-1,TRBJ2-5,TGTGCCACCGAGGACCGGGAGATCCAAGAGACCCAGTACTTC,CATEDREIQETQYF
-,TRBD2,TRBV20-1,TRBJ2-7,TGCAGTGCGCTGAGGACTAGCGGCTACGAGCAGTACTTC,CSALRTSGYEQYF
once,TRBD2,TRBV9,TRBJ2-2,TGTGCCAGCAGCGGGCCGCTAGCGGGGAACGGGGAGCTGTTTTTT,CASSGPLAGNGELFF
-,TRBD2,TRBV9,TRBJ2-1,TGTGCCAGCAGCGTAGAGGATAGCGGGAGGGCCAATGAGCAGTTCTTC,CASSVEDSGRANEQFF
-,-,TRBV28,TRBJ1-1,TGTGCCAGCAGTACCCGTATGAACACTGAAGCTTTCTTT,CASSTRMNTEAFF
-,-,TRBV9,TRBJ2-6,TGTGCCAGCAGCGTAGACTTTTCTGGGGCCAACGTCCTGACTTTC,CASSVDFSGANVLTF
few,-,TRBV12-3/TRBV12-4,TRBJ1-5,TGTGCCAGCTTGCTTGATAGCAATCAGCCCCAGCATTTT,CASLLDSNQPQHF
-,-,TRBV14,TRBJ1-1,TGTGCCAGCAGCCCGCTTCGAGACAGCGGAGGAGCTTTCTTT,CASSPLRDSGGAFF
once,TRBD2,TRBV15,TRBJ2-7,TGTGCCGCCAGCAGTTGGGAGCGGGAACGGTACGAGCAGTACTTC,CAASSWERERYEQYF
-,-,TRBV24-1,TRBJ2-2,TGTGCCACCAGTACAAGCCTGACGAACACCGGGGAGCTGTTTTTT,CATSTSLTNTGELFF
-,TRBD2,TRBV6-5,TRBJ2-2,TGTGCCAGCAGAGGAAGCGGGAGGGTTGCCGGGGAGCTGTTTTTT,CASRGSGRVAGELFF
many,TRBD1,TRBV6-1,TRBJ1-5,TGTGCCAGCAGTGAACTAACAGGGGGGACCCAGCATTTT,CASSELTGGTQHF
-,-,TRBV29-1,TRBJ1-4,TGCAGCGTTGATGTAGGGAAGGATGAAAGACTGTTTTTT,CSVDVGKDERLFF
-,-,TRBV7-3,TRBJ2-6,TGTGCCAGCAGCTTACTAGGGGCTGGGGCCAACGTCCTGACTTTC,CASSLLGAGANVLTF
-,-,TRBV5-1,TRBJ2-7,TGCGCCAGCAGCCTAACGACGGGCAGGGGAGCTCCAAGCGGCTACGAGCAGTACTTC,CASSLTTGRGAPSGYEQYF
-,TRBD2,TRBV25-1,TRBJ2-1,TGTGCCAGCAGTGATTCTGTAGTGACTAGCGGGAGGGATGAGCAGTTCTTC,CASSDSVVTSGRDEQFF
many,TRBD2,TRBV4-3,TRBJ2-6,TGCGCCAGCAGCCAGGGGGGGGGCTCTGGGGCCAACGTCCTGACTTTC,CASSQGGGSGANVLTF
few,-,TRBV4-1,TRBJ1-5,TGCGCCAGCAGCCAAGTGGGGGCAAATCAGCCCCAGCATTTT,CASSQVGANQPQHF
few,-,TRBV2,TRBJ1-1,TGTGCCAGCAGTCGGGACGGTGACAGAACTTTCTTT,CASSRDGDRTFF
-,TRBD2,TRBV20-1,TRBJ2-6,TGCAGTGCGGGGGGGGGGGGGGGGGCCAACGTCCTGACTTTC,CSAGGGGGANVLTF
-,-,TRBV28,TRBJ1-3,TGTGCCAGCAGTTTATTTTCCACAAACACCATATATTTT,CASSLFSTNTIYF
-,-,TRBV11-2,TRBJ2-7,TGTGCCAGCAGCCCAGGACCCTCATCGTCTGGAACGTACTTC,CASSPGPSSSGTYF
few,TRBD1,TRBV15,TRBJ2-7,TGTGCCACCAGCAGAGAAAGTCCGGGACAGGGTATCAACGAGCAGTACTTC,CATSRESPGQGINEQYF